This T cell receptor (beta chain) appears in the sequencing data of a study of CD4 T cells in relation to SARS-CoV-2 and coronaviruses (dated by TCRdb to the early 2020s). Notes on the research overall: Patient-derived lymphoblastoid cell lines were used to map the HLA restriction of shared crossreactive spike epitopes. At the level of individual TCR clonotypes, the study measured memory CD4+ T cell crossreactivity between SARS-CoV-2 spike protein and common cold coronavirus spike proteins. Samples from a few pre-COVID donors and the naive versus memory experiments were sequenced with the Adaptive Biotechnologies TCR-sequencing kit; other data were Illumina-based. A different TCR-beta assay, based on Illumina, was used to sequence expansion assays from other donors in the study. Results and caveats for the whole study, not just this receptor: Pre-pandemic and post-infection samples were not both contributed by any donor, so tracing of the source of pre-existing responses was limited. Compared with monoreactive clones, crossreactive clones had significantly weaker SARS-CoV-2-driven expansion, a result consistent with antigenic imprinting. Sequencing of naive versus memory cells indicated that the assay detects memory recall responses, not primary responses primed during culture. The study was constrained by small numbers of patients and of tested TCRs. In about 60% of donors, memory CD4+ clonotypes turned up that crossrecognized SARS-CoV-2 and at least one common cold coronavirus spike. Crossreactivity analysis was centred on spike protein, so crossreactivity against other viral proteins was not assessed.

DNA from uncultured naive and memory CD4+ T cells underwent immunoSEQ TCR-beta sequencing at deep resolution. Concerning the study's data processing: During preprocessing, nonproductive sequences were removed, as were CDR3s that did not start with C, did not end with F or W, or were shorter than 7 amino acids. Cultured and uncultured naive and memory CD4+ repertoires were searched for previously identified spike- and CEF-reactive CDR3s. Pairwise Levenshtein distance, computed with the stringdist R package after three terminal residues were trimmed from each end, was used as the measure of CDR3 homology. The table comes from immuneACCESS by way of TCRdb, which keeps in-frame sequences with V and J called. Part of the clones is missing from these tables; in studies checked, under half for an unresolved V gene and the rest for unknown reasons. V and J calls and clone size follow that table, whereas D and trimming were derived from the DNA. The sample table shows about 64,000 clones, and about 94% are seen once. The ten largest clones take up 0.14% of the sample.

Comments on this clone: This clone's antigen is unknown. Within one base of it there is no much larger clone, and no base qualities were kept.

CD4+ T cells from unexposed donors were collected before the COVID-19 pandemic (2011-2018). To separate naive from memory CD4+ T cells, cryopreserved PBMCs first underwent CD4 enrichment and then EasySep naive CD4+ T cell enrichment. The leukapheresis product for the unexposed donors was obtained through commercial purchase. PBMCs were isolated from leukapheresis product or whole blood by Ficoll-Paque PLUS gradient centrifugation. PBMCs were either cryopreserved at -140°C or used fresh in the expansion assay. The QIAamp Micro DNA Kit was used to extract genomic DNA from the CD4+ T cells. V and J are trimmed by 4 bases and 7 bases, and the gene matches miss 9 bases of the junction. The CDR3 runs 15 amino acids, cysteine and phenylalanine included. Only the CDR3 region is kept as DNA, spanning 45 bases read in frame from base 1. Via the germline V gene, CDR1 is SGHDT and CDR2 YYEEEE.

The sample comprised naive CD4+ T cells from PBMCs. What the cell subset or site label conveys for this sample: naive CD4+ T cells isolated by negative enrichment. Rearrangement joined TRBV5-6 to TRBJ1-5, and 9 junctional nucleotides match TRBD1. The receptor comes from a human donor in good health. The nucleotide sequence reads TGTGCCAGCAGCCGACAGGGGGATGTAGGCCAGCCCCAGCATTTT. It specifies CASSRQGDVGQPQHF.